This is a list of T cell receptor beta chains from one sample in a study of blood T cell repertoires in COVID-19. The method was immunoSEQ multiplex PCR; TCRdb's version includes in-frame clones alone and lacks a portion of them. The data contain about 130,000 clones, about 80% of them singletons. Material for sequencing was peripheral blood. The receptors come from a woman aged 80 or over with acute or convalescent COVID-19. Each CDR3 is given with its conserved first and last residue. A D gene is named only where the DNA matches it firmly. Clone size is stated in some rows and not others, as once, few, many or a class when expanded.

j_call v_call clone_size d_call cdr3_length cdr3_aa cdr3_nt
TRBJ1-1 TRBV19 few - 14 CASRTTRLGTEAFF TGTGCCAGTAGAACAACCAGGTTGGGCACTGAAGCTTTCTTT
TRBJ2-1 TRBV11-3 - TRBD2 16 CASSLGASGGVGEQFF TGTGCCAGCAGCTTAGGGGCTAGCGGGGGGGTAGGTGAGCAGTTCTTC
TRBJ2-5 TRBV27 - TRBD2 16 CASSLGGTTQQETQYF TGTGCCAGCAGTTTGGGTGGGACTACCCAACAAGAGACCCAGTACTTC
TRBJ1-2 TRBV20-1 - - 11 CSATSPEGYTF TGCAGTGCTACCAGCCCGGAGGGCTACACCTTC
TRBJ1-1 TRBV30 - TRBD1 12 CALLTGTTEAFF TGTGCCTTGCTGACAGGGACAACTGAAGCTTTCTTT
TRBJ1-6 TRBV6-5 - TRBD1 14 CASRIRDSNSPLHF TGTGCCAGCAGGATCCGGGACAGTAATTCACCCCTCCACTTT
TRBJ1-2 TRBV4-2 - - 15 CASSQDKRGYYGYTF TGTGCCAGCAGCCAAGATAAAAGAGGCTACTATGGCTACACCTTC
TRBJ2-2 TRBV6-5 - TRBD1 13 CASRSTGAGELFF TGTGCCAGCAGATCTACAGGGGCCGGGGAGCTGTTTTTT
TRBJ2-3 TRBV9 - - 13 CASSVQGWDTQYF TGTGCCAGCAGCGTCCAGGGTTGGGATACGCAGTATTTT
TRBJ2-2 TRBV6-6 - TRBD2 16 CASSRAGGRIAGELFF TGTGCCAGCAGTCGAGCGGGGGGACGCATAGCCGGGGAGCTGTTTTTT
TRBJ1-2 TRBV18 - TRBD1 14 CASSQDRELNGYTF TGTGCCAGCTCACAGGACAGGGAGCTTAATGGCTACACCTTC
TRBJ1-1 TRBV5-5 - - 15 CASSNVRGVNTEAFF TGTGCCAGCAGCAACGTTCGCGGGGTAAACACTGAAGCTTTCTTT
TRBJ2-1 TRBV15 - - 11 CATSLSNEQFF TGTGCCACCAGCTTGAGTAATGAGCAGTTCTTC
TRBJ1-6 TRBV27 - - 16 CASSLGGSSYNSPLHF TGTGCCAGCAGTTTAGGAGGGAGCTCCTATAATTCACCCCTCCACTTT
TRBJ2-3 TRBV5-1 - TRBD1 16 CASSLGGGFETDTQYF TGCGCCAGCAGCTTGGGAGGGGGCTTCGAGACAGATACGCAGTATTTT
TRBJ1-4 TRBV6-1 - TRBD1 16 CASSVGQGVTNEKLFF TGTGCCAGCAGTGTGGGACAGGGGGTAACTAATGAAAAACTGTTTTTT
TRBJ1-2 TRBV23-1 few TRBD1 16 CASSQSRDSENYGYTF TGCGCCAGCAGTCAATCGAGGGACAGTGAAAACTATGGCTACACCTTC
TRBJ1-4 TRBV2 - TRBD1 15 CASLLDRGTNEKLFF TGTGCCAGCTTATTAGACAGGGGAACTAATGAAAAACTGTTTTTT
TRBJ1-2 TRBV7-2 - - 15 CASSLVAGQVYGYTF TGTGCCAGCAGCTTAGTGGCAGGGCAAGTCTATGGCTACACCTTC
TRBJ2-3 TRBV7-3 once - 14 CASSLRHPTDTQYF TGTGCCAGCAGCTTAAGGCACCCCACAGATACGCAGTATTTT
TRBJ1-1 TRBV20-1 - - 18 CSASINRAHGGRGTEAFF TGCAGTGCTAGTATAAACCGGGCCCACGGGGGACGTGGCACTGAAGCTTTCTTT
TRBJ1-1 TRBV6-5 - - 13 CASYRVGNTEAFF TGTGCCAGTTACAGGGTGGGGAACACTGAAGCTTTCTTT
TRBJ2-2 TRBV9 - TRBD2 15 CASSASGGDTGELFF TGTGCCAGCAGCGCTAGCGGGGGGGACACCGGGGAGCTGTTTTTT
TRBJ1-1 TRBV5-5 - - 12 CASSRRGTEAFF TGTGCCAGCAGTAGGAGAGGCACTGAAGCTTTCTTT
TRBJ1-2 TRBV12-3/TRBV12-4 - - 12 CASTRGSYGYTF TGTGCCAGCACTCGGGGTTCCTATGGCTACACCTTC
TRBJ2-2 TRBV3-1/TRBV3-2 - TRBD1 15 CASSRGQASPGELFF TGTGCCAGCAGCCGGGGACAGGCCAGCCCGGGGGAGCTGTTTTTT
TRBJ1-5 TRBV6-6 - - 15 CASSYSAGGNQPQHF TGTGCCAGCAGTTACTCGGCAGGGGGCAATCAGCCCCAGCATTTT